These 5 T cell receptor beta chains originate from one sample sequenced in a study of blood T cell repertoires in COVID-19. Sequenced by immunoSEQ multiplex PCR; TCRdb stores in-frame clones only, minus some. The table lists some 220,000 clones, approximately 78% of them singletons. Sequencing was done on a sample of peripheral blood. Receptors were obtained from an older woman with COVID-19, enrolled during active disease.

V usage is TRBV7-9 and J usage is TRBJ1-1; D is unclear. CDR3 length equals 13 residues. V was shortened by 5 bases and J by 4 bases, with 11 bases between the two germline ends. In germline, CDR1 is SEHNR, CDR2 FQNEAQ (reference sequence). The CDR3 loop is CASSQAGLTEAFF. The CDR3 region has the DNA TGTGCCAGCAGCCAGGCCGGACTCACTGAAGCTTTCTTT.

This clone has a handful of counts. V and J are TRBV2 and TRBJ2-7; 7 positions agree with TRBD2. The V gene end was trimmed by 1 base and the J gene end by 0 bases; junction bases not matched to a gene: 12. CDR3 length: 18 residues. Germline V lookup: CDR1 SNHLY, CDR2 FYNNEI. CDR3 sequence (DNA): TGTGCCAGCAGTGAAGATGGGTATGGCGGGAGATCCTCCTACGAGCAGTACTTC. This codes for CASSEDGYGGRSSYEQYF.

The CDR3 protein is CASSPGTGRETQYF. The CDR3, as DNA: TGTGCCAGTAGTCCCGGGACAGGGCGGGAGACCCAGTACTTC. The chain combines TRBV19 with TRBJ2-5; 9 nucleotides align to TRBD1. This CDR3 is 14 amino acids long. The germline gives CDR1 LNHDA, CDR2 SQIVND (reference sequence). Losses at the gene ends were 5 bases for V and 5 bases for J; bases not matched to a gene: 6.

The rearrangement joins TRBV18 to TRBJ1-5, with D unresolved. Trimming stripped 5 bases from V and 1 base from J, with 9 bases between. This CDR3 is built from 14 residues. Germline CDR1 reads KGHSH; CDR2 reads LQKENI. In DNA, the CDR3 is TGTGCCAGCTCATCGGTTAGAAGCAATCAGCCCCAGCATTTT. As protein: CASSSVRSNQPQHF.

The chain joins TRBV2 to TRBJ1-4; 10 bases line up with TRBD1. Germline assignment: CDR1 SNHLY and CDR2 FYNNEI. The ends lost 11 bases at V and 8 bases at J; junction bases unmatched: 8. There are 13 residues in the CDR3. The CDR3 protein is CASKGQGMEKLFF. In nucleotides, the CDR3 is TGTGCCTCCAAGGGACAGGGGATGGAAAAACTGTTTTTT.